This TCR beta chain emerged from a study of somatic mutations in cytotoxic T cells in rheumatoid arthritis. Clones were read by immunoSEQ multiplex PCR, and TCRdb kept only the in-frame ones, dropping some. The sample carries 2,000 to 3,000 clones, around 76% recorded once. The CDR3 extends over 17 amino acids. Germline assignment: CDR1 ENHRY and CDR2 SYGVKD. Trimming shortened V by 2 bases and J by 0 bases, and 14 bases separated the two germline ends. This sequence originates from a woman aged 40-49 years with rheumatoid arthritis. The chain links TRBV10-3 to TRBJ1-5; TRBD1 might be the D (5 bases). Sequencing used CD8+ T cells sorted from blood. The chain's CDR3 is CAISEGATDYSNQPQHF. Here the CDR3 DNA reads TGTGCCATCAGTGAGGGGGCGACGGATTATAGCAATCAGCCCCAGCATTTT.